The 4 T cell receptor beta chains presented below share a single source sample, sequenced in a study of blood T cell repertoires in COVID-19. The repertoire was sequenced with immunoSEQ multiplex PCR; TCRdb's copy has only in-frame clones and lacks some. The sample contains 490,000 or so clones, around 85% of which appear only once. Input material: PBMCs or T cells enriched from blood (not recorded which). These receptors were obtained from a woman between 55 and 75 years old who had recovered from COVID-19.

CDR3: CASSGGQPRGTDTQYF. CDR3 sequence (DNA): TGCGCCAGCAGCGGTGGACAGCCAAGAGGCACAGATACGCAGTATTTT. The V call is TRBV5-1, the J call TRBJ2-3, with D possibly matching TRBD1 (6 bases). CDR3 length: 16 residues. V was trimmed by 4 bases and J by 1 base, leaving 16 bases between them. Germline V gene data show CDR1 as SGHRS and CDR2 as YFSETQ.

The chain is built from TRBV5-1 and TRBJ1-1, with TRBD1 matching over 7 bases. After removal of 5 bases from V and 8 bases from J, the junction contained 6 bases not matched to a gene. CDR3 length: 12 amino acids. Looked up from germline, CDR1 is SGHRS and CDR2 is YFSETQ. CDR3 region: CASRTRTGEAFF. In DNA, the CDR3 is TGCGCCAGCAGGACCCGGACAGGCGAAGCTTTCTTT.

This sequence joins TRBV5-1 and TRBJ2-2; D call uncertain. This CDR3 is built from 16 residues. Trimming shortened V by 3 bases and J by 0 bases, and 12 bases separated the two germline ends. Germline CDR1 reads SGHRS; CDR2 reads YFSETQ. CDR3 DNA: TGCGCCAGCAGCTCGCTCGAGGTAGCGAACACCGGGGAGCTGTTTTTT. Its protein product is CASSSLEVANTGELFF.

The chain combines TRBV19 with TRBJ1-2; possible D gene TRBD1, 6 bases. This CDR3 is 14 amino acids long. V lost 1 base, J lost 6 bases, and 12 bases lay in between. CDR1 and CDR2 from the germline V gene are LNHDA and SQIVND (reference sequence). The CDR3 bases are TGTGCCAGTAGTATAGGAAGGACAGTTGATGGCTACACCTTC. Translated: CASSIGRTVDGYTF.